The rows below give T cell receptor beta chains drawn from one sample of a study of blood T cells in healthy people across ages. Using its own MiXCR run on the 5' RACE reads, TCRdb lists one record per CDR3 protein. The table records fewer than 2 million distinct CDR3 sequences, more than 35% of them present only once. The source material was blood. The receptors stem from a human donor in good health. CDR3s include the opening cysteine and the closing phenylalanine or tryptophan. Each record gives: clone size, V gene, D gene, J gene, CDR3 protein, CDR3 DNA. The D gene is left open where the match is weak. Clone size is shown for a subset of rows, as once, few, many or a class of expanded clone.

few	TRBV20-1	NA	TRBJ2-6	CSARDYGGDGANVLTF	TGCAGTGCTAGAGATTACGGGGGCGACGGGGCCAACGTCCTGACTTTC
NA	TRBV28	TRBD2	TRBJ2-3	CASSSGRGAGDTQYF	TGTGCCAGCAGTTCTGGGCGGGGGGCGGGAGATACGCAGTATTTT
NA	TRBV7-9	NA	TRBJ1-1	CASSPGDRDVNTEAFF	TGTGCCAGCAGCCCCGGCGACCGGGACGTGAACACTGAAGCTTTCTTT
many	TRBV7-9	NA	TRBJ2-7	CASSLGFEYEQYF	TGTGCCAGCAGCTTAGGTTTCGAGTACGAGCAGTACTTC
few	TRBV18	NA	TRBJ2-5	CASSPPFIGETQYF	TGTGCCAGCTCACCCCCGTTTATCGGAGAGACCCAGTACTTC
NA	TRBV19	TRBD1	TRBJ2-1	CATRDRGHNEQFF	TGTGCCACCCGGGACAGGGGTCACAATGAGCAGTTCTTC
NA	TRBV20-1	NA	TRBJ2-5	CSASYREETQYF	TGCAGTGCTTCCTATAGGGAGGAGACCCAGTACTTC
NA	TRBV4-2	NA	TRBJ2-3	CASSQRGARTDTQYF	TGTGCCAGCAGCCAACGGGGGGCGAGGACAGATACGCAGTATTTT
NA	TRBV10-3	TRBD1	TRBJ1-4	CAIRQGQEDMEKLFF	TGTGCCATCAGGCAGGGACAGGAAGATATGGAAAAACTGTTTTTT
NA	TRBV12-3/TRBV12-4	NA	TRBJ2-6	CASLNFPLILGGTSSGANVLTF	TGTGCCAGCTTAAACTTCCCGTTAATTCTTGGGGGGACGAGCTCTGGGGCCAACGTCCTGACTTTC
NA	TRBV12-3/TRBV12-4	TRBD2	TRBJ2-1	CASSSPGLAGGGFYEQFF	TGTGCCAGCAGTTCCCCCGGACTAGCGGGGGGTGGGTTTTATGAGCAGTTCTTC
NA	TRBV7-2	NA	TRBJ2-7	CASSASSRSPYEQYF	TGTGCCAGCAGCGCATCTAGCCGCTCGCCCTACGAGCAGTACTTC
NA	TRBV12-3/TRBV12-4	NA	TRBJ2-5	CASRRRRQETQYF	TGTGCCAGCAGACGCCGGCGGCAAGAGACCCAGTACTTC
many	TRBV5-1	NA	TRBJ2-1	CASSLSDYLINEQFF	TGCGCCAGCAGCCTGTCCGACTACCTTATTAATGAGCAGTTCTTC
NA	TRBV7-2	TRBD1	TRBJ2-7	CASSFPPGTDDEQYF	TGTGCCAGCAGCTTTCCCCCCGGGACAGACGACGAGCAGTACTTC
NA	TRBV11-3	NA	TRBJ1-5	CASRSQPQHF	TGTGCCAGCAGGTCCCAGCCCCAGCATTTT
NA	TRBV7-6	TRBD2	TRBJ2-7	CTSSQPGLESYEQYF	TGTACCAGCAGTCAACCGGGACTAGAATCCTACGAGCAGTACTTC
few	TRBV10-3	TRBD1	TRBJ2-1	CAISSQGGADNEQFF	TGTGCCATCAGTTCACAGGGGGGTGCTGACAATGAGCAGTTCTTC
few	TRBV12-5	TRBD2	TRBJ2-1	CASAPGRVGVPETQFF	TGTGCTAGTGCTCCGGGGAGGGTGGGCGTCCCGGAGACCCAGTTCTTC
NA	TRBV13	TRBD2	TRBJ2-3	CASSRPSGGTDTQYF	TGTGCCAGCAGCCGTCCTAGCGGGGGGACAGATACGCAGTATTTT
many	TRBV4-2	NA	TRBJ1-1	CASSPNQQGLNTEAFF	TGTGCCAGCAGCCCTAATCAACAGGGTTTGAACACTGAAGCTTTCTTT
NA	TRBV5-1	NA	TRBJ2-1	CASSSGPQGHGNEQFF	TGCGCCAGCAGCTCGGGACCCCAAGGTCATGGCAATGAGCAGTTCTTC
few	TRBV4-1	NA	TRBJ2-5	CASSPWAQRPETQYF	TGCGCCAGCAGCCCCTGGGCGCAGCGGCCAGAGACCCAGTACTTC
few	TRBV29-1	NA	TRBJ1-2	CSVDDTNNYGYTF	TGCAGCGTTGACGACACAAACAACTATGGCTACACCTTC
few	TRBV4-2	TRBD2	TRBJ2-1	CASSSQSLAGGLGNEQFF	TGTGCCAGCAGCTCCCAGTCACTAGCGGGGGGCCTGGGGAATGAGCAGTTCTTC
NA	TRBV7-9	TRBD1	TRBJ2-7	CAAGGTGGGYEQYF	TGTGCCGCCGGTGGAACAGGGGGCGGTTACGAGCAGTACTTC
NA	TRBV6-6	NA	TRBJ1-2	CASSLDKIPPGYTF	TGTGCCAGCAGTTTAGACAAGATCCCTCCTGGCTACACCTTC
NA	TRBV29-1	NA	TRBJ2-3	CSLGTGGTDTQYF	TGCAGCCTTGGTACGGGGGGCACAGATACGCAGTATTTT